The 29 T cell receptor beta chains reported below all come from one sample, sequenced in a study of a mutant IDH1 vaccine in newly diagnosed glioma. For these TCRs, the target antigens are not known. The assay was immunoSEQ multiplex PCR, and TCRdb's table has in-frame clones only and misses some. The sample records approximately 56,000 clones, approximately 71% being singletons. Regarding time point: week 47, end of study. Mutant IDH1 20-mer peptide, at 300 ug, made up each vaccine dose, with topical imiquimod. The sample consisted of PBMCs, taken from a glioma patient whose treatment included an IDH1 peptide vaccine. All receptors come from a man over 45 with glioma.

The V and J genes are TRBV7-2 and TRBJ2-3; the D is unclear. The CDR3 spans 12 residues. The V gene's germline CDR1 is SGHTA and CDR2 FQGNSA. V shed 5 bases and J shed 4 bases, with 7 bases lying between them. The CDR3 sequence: CASSSTADTQYF. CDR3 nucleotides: TGTGCCAGCAGCAGCACAGCAGATACGCAGTATTTT. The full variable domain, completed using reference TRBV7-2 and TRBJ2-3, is GAGVSQSPSNKVTEKGKDVELRCDPISGHTALYWYRQSLGQGLEFLIYFQGNSAPDKSGLPSDRFSAERTGGSVSTLTIQRTQQEDSAVYLCASSSTADTQYFGPGTRLTVL.

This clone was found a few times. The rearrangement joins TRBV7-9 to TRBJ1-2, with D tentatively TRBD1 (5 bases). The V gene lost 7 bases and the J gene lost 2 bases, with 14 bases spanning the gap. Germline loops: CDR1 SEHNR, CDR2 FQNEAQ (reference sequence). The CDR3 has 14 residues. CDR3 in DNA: TGTGCCAGCACCCCACGAGGGGAGAACTATGGCTACACCTTC. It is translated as CASTPRGENYGYTF.

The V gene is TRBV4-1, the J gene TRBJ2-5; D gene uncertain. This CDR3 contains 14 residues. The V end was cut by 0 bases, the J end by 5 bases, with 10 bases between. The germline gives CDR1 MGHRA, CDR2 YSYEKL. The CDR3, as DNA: TGCGCCAGCAGCCAAGAAGGAGCCAGGGAGACCCAGTACTTC. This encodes CASSQEGARETQYF.

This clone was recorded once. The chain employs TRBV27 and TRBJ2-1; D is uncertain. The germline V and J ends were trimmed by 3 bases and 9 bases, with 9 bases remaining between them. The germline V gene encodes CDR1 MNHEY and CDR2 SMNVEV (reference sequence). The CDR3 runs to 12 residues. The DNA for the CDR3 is TGTGCCAGCAGTTTGTCCGCTAGTGAGCAGTTCTTC. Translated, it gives CASSLSASEQFF.

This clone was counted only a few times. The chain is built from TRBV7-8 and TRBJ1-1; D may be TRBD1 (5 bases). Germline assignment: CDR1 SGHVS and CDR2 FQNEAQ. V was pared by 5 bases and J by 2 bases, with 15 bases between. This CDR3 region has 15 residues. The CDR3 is CASSSQGRFNTEAFF. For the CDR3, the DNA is TGTGCCAGCAGCAGTCAGGGCAGGTTTAACACTGAAGCTTTCTTT.

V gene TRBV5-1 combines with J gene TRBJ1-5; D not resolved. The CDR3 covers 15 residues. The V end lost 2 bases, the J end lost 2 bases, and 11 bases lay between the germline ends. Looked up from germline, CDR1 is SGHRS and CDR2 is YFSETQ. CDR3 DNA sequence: TGCGCCAGCAGCTTCGGCCCTCTTGGCAATCAGCCCCAGCATTTT. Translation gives CASSFGPLGNQPQHF.

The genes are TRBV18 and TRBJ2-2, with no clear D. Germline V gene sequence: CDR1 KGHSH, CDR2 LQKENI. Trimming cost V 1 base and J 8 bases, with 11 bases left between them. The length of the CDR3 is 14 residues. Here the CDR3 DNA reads TGTGCCAGCTCACCACGAGCCCGAGAAGGGGAGCTGTTTTTT. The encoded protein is CASSPRAREGELFF. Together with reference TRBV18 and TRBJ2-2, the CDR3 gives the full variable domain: NAGVMQNPRHLVRRRGQEARLRCSPMKGHSHVYWYRQLPEEGLKFMVYLQKENIIDESGMPKERFSAEFPKEGPSILRIQQVVRGDSAAYFCASSPRAREGELFFGEGSRLTVL.

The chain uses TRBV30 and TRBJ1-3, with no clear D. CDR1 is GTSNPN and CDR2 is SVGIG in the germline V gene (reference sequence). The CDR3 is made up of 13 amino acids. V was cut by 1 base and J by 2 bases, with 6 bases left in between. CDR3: CAWSAAAGNTIYF. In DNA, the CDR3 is TGTGCCTGGAGTGCGGCAGCTGGAAACACCATATATTTT.

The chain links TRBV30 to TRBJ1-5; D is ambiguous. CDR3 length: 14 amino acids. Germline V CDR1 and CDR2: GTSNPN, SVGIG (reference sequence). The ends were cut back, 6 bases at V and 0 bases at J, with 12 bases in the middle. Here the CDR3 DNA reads TGTGCCTGCGCGACACCTTATAGCAATCAGCCCCAGCATTTT. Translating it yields CACATPYSNQPQHF.

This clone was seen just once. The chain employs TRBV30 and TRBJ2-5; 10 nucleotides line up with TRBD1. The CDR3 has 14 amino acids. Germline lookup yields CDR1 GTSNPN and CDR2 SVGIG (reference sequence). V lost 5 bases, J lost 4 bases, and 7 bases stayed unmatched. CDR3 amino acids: CAWGYGTGVETQYF. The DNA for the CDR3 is TGTGCCTGGGGGTACGGGACAGGGGTAGAGACCCAGTACTTC.

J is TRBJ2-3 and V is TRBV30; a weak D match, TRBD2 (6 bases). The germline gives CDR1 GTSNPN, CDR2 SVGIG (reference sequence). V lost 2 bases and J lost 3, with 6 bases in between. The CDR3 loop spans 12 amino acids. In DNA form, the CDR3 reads TGTGCCTGGAGTCGGGGGACAGATACGCAGTATTTT. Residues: CAWSRGTDTQYF.

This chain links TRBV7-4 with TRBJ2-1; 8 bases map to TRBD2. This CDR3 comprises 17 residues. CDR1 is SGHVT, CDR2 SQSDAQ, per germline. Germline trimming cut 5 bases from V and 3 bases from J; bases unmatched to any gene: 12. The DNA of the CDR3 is TGTGCCAGCAGCCCCAGACCCGCGGGGGGTCTCTACAATGAGCAGTTCTTC. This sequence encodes CASSPRPAGGLYNEQFF.

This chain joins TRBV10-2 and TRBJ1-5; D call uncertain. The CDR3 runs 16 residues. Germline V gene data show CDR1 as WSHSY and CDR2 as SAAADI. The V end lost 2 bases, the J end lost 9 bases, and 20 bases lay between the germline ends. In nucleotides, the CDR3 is TGCGCCAGCAGTGAGGGCGGCAGTACCGGTGGTGGGCCCCAGCATTTT. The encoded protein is CASSEGGSTGGGPQHF.

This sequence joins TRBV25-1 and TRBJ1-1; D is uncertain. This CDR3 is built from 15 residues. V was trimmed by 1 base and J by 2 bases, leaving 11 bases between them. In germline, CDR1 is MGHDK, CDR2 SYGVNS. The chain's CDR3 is CASSELGVGNTEAFF. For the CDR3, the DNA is TGTGCCAGCAGTGAATTGGGTGTAGGCAACACTGAAGCTTTCTTT.

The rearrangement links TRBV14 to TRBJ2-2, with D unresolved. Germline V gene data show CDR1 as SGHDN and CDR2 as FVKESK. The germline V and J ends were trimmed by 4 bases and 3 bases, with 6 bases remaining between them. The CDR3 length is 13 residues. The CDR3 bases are TGTGCCAGCAGCCGAAGACACACCGGGGAGCTGTTTTTT. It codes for CASSRRHTGELFF.

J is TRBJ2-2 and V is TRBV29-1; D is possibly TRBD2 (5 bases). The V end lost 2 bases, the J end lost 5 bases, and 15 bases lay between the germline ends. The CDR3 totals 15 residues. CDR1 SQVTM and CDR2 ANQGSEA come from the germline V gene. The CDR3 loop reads CSVETHDSGTGELFF. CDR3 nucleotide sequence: TGCAGCGTTGAAACACACGATTCGGGGACCGGGGAGCTGTTTTTT.

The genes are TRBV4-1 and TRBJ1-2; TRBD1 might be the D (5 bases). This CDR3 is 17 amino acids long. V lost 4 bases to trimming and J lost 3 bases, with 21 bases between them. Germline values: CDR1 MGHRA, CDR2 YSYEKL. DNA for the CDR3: TGCGCCAGCAGCCCGTCCTTGACAGAATCCCTCTACTATGGCTACACCTTC. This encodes CASSPSLTESLYYGYTF.

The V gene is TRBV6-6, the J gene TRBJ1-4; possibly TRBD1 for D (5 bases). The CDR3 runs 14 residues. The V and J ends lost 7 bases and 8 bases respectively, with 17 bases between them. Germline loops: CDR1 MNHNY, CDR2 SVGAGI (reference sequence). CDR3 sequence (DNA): TGTGCCAGCATCCCCGGGGCTACCTCCGAAAAACTGTTTTTT. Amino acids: CASIPGATSEKLFF.

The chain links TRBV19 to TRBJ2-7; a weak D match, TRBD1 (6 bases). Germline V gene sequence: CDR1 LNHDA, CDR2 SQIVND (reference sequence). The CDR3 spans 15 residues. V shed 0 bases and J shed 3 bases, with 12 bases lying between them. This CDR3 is CASSIDGRGGYEQYF. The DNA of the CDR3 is TGTGCCAGTAGTATAGACGGCAGGGGTGGCTACGAGCAGTACTTC. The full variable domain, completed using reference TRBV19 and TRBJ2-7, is DGGITQSPKYLFRKEGQNVTLSCEQNLNHDAMYWYRQDPGQGLRLIYYSQIVNDFQKGDIAEGYSVSREKKESFPLTVTSAQKNPTAFYLCASSIDGRGGYEQYFGPGTRLTVT.

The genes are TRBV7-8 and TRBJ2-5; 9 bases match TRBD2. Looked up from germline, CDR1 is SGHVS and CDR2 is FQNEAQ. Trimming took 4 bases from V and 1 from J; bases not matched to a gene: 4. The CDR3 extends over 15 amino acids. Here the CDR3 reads CASSSVSGGQETQYF. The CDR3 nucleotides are TGTGCCAGCAGCTCAGTTAGCGGGGGCCAAGAGACCCAGTACTTC.

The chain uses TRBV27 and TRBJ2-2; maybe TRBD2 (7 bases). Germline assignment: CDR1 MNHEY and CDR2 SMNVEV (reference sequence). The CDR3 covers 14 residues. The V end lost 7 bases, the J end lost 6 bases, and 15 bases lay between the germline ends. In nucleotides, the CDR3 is TGTGCCAGCAACCACGGGGAGGGGGCCGGGGAGCTGTTTTTT. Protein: CASNHGEGAGELFF.

The CDR3 coding sequence is TGTGCCAGCAGCTTAAGCAGGGCAGCAAGTCCTAGCACAGATACGCAGTATTTT. Amino acid sequence: CASSLSRAASPSTDTQYF. The chain has TRBV7-9 and TRBJ2-3; D possibly corresponds to TRBD1 (5 bases). CDR1 SEHNR and CDR2 FQNEAQ come from the germline V gene (reference sequence). This CDR3 spans 18 amino acids. V lost 2 bases, J lost 0 bases, and 18 bases lay in between.

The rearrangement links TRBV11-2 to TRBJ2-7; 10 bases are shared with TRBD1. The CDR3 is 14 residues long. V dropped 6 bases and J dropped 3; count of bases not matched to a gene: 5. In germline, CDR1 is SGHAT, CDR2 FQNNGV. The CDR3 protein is CASSQGTGDYEQYF. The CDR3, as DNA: TGTGCCAGCAGTCAAGGGACAGGGGACTACGAGCAGTACTTC.

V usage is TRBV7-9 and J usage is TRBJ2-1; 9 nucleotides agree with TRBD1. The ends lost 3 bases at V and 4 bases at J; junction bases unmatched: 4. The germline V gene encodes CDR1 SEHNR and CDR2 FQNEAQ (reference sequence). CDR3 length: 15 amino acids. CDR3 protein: CASSLGTGPYNEQFF. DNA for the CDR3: TGTGCCAGCAGCTTGGGGACAGGGCCTTACAATGAGCAGTTCTTC.

For the CDR3, the DNA is TGTGCCAGCAGCCGGGCGGCCGGGGTTGCCTACGAGCAGTACTTC. It yields the protein CASSRAAGVAYEQYF. The rearrangement joins TRBV14 to TRBJ2-7; a possible D gene is TRBD2 (5 bases). CDR3 length equals 15 residues. Per germline, CDR1 SGHDN and CDR2 FVKESK. V gave up 4 bases and J gave up 2 bases, with 15 bases separating them.

The CDR3 DNA reads as TGTGCCAGCAGTGAAGGAAAGGGTGGCTACACCTTC. Translating gives CASSEGKGGYTF. The gene calls are TRBV6-1 and TRBJ1-2; D is uncertain. CDR1 and CDR2 from the germline V gene are MNHNS and SASEGT. This CDR3 has 12 residues. V shed 1 base and J shed 7 bases, with 7 bases lying between them.

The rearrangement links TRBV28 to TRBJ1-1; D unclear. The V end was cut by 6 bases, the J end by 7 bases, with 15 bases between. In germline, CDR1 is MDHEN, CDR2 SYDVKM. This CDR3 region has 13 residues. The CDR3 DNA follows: TGTGCCAGCAGACCGGGCCCTTGGGATGAAGCTTTCTTT. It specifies CASRPGPWDEAFF. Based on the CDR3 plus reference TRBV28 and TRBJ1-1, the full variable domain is DVKVTQSSRYLVKRTGEKVFLECVQDMDHENMFWYRQDPGLGLRLIYFSYDVKMKEKGDIPEGYSVSREKKERFSLILESASTNQTSMYLCASRPGPWDEAFFGQGTRLTVV.

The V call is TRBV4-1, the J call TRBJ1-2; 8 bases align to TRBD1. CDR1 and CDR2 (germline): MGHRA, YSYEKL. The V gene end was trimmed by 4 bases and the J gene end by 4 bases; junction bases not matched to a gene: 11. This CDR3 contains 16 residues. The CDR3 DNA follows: TGCGCCAGCAGCCCAACCCGGACAGGGACCGTCTATGGCTACACCTTC. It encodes CASSPTRTGTVYGYTF.

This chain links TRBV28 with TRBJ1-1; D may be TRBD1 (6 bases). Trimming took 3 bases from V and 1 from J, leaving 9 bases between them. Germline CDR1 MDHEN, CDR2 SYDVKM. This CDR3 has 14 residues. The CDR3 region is CASSFQGTNTEAFF. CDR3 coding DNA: TGTGCCAGCAGTTTCCAGGGGACGAACACTGAAGCTTTCTTT.